This T cell receptor beta chain stems from a study of blood T cell repertoires in COVID-19. Looking at the study overall: Some COVID-19 samples were acute and others convalescent; all came from the United States, Italy and Spain. PBMCs, B-cell-depleted T cells, or T cells provided the cDNA or gDNA that made up the material.

Per the original methods: Amplification of reference gene primers was used by the study to estimate nucleated cell counts. TCRdb's copy holds only in-frame clones and misses some; the assay was immunoSEQ multiplex PCR. The DNA gave D and trimming, while V, J and clone size come from that table. This sample has about 260,000 clones, with approximately 87% found just once. The CDR3 spans 13 residues. V shed 8 bases and J shed 8 bases, with 13 bases lying between them. Germline values: CDR1 SGHVS, CDR2 FQNEAQ. This clonotype was sampled from a woman between 50 and 59 years old with acute or convalescent COVID-19. V and J are TRBV7-8 and TRBJ1-6; D is perhaps TRBD1 (5 bases). The sample was peripheral blood. The CDR3, as DNA: TGTGCCAGCGGGGCCCGAAGGGATTCACCCCTCCACTTT. It yields the protein CASGARRDSPLHF.